Below, 27 T cell receptor beta chains from the same sample are listed, as sequenced in a study of blood T cell repertoires in COVID-19. The protocol was immunoSEQ multiplex PCR, while the TCRdb copy is restricted to in-frame clones and leaves out a portion. The sample holds about 150,000 clones, roughly 85% seen once. The source material was peripheral blood. The source is a woman aged 55-70 years with COVID-19, enrolled during active disease.

The chain links TRBV21-1 to TRBJ1-5; the D call TRBD1 from the table was never checked on the DNA. TRBV21-1 is annotated as a pseudogene. The CDR3 is 18 residues long. CDR3 nucleotides: TGTGCCAGCAGCAAAGATTCAGAGGGGGCGCATCGAAATCAGCCCCAGCATTTT. This codes for CASSKDSEGAHRNQPQHF.

V is TRBV6-5 and J is TRBJ2-3; 7 bases are a match to TRBD2. Per the germline V gene, CDR1 is MNHEY and CDR2 is SVGAGI. Trimming removed 2 bases from V and 3 bases from J; junction bases left unmatched: 5. This CDR3 spans 15 amino acids. The chain's CDR3 is CASSYRGEGTDTQYF. CDR3 nucleotide sequence: TGTGCCAGCAGTTACCGGGGGGAGGGGACAGATACGCAGTATTTT.

The chain couples TRBV2 to TRBJ1-4, with D perhaps matching TRBD1 (6 bases). The CDR3 spans 15 residues. Trimming cost V 6 bases and J 3 bases, with 14 bases left between them. CDR1 SNHLY and CDR2 FYNNEI come from the germline V gene. As DNA, the CDR3 is TGTGCCAGCAGGGTTCGAGGACAGTCTAATGAAAAACTGTTTTTT. It is translated as CASRVRGQSNEKLFF.

CDR3 in DNA: TGTGCCATCAGACCGGGGTGGAACACTGAAGCTTTCTTT. This encodes CAIRPGWNTEAFF. The chain joins TRBV10-3 to TRBJ1-1; D not resolved. CDR1 and CDR2 (germline): ENHRY, SYGVKD. CDR3 length: 13 residues. Trimming cost V 6 bases and J 1 base, with 9 bases left between them.

Note on this clone: At one end, the junction sequence differs from germline, possibly due to a read error. The J gene is TRBJ2-7, the V gene TRBV12-3 or TRBV12-4; 14 nucleotides match TRBD2. This CDR3 contains 13 residues. CDR3 nucleotide sequence: TGTGCCAGCAGCTCGGGACTAGCGGGGGCCCGCCACTTC. Amino acids: CASSSGLAGARHF.

The chain joins TRBV7-2 to TRBJ1-1, with 8 bases fitting TRBD1. The CDR3 runs 16 residues. After removal of 4 bases from V and 0 bases from J, the junction contained 7 bases not matched to a gene. Looked up from germline, CDR1 is SGHTA and CDR2 is FQGNSA. The CDR3: CASSSSGTGLNTEAFF. CDR3 sequence (DNA): TGTGCCAGCAGCTCATCCGGGACAGGTTTGAACACTGAAGCTTTCTTT.

J is TRBJ1-2 and V is TRBV7-2; no reliable D call. The CDR3 runs 13 residues. Trimming cost V 3 bases and J 2 bases, with 7 bases left between them. In germline, CDR1 is SGHTA, CDR2 FQGNSA. The CDR3 loop is CASSLTENYGYTF. For the CDR3, the DNA is TGTGCCAGCAGCTTGACGGAGAACTATGGCTACACCTTC.

The chain is built from TRBV5-5 and TRBJ1-1; 7 nucleotides align to TRBD1. Per germline, CDR1 SGHKS and CDR2 YYEKEE (reference sequence). V dropped 5 bases and J dropped 3; count of bases not matched to a gene: 10. The CDR3 consists of 15 residues. CDR3 sequence (DNA): TGTGCCAGCAGATATTTTGACAGGGTCGACACTGAAGCTTTCTTT. Protein sequence: CASRYFDRVDTEAFF.

The chain carries TRBV9 and TRBJ2-1, with 12 positions matching TRBD2. Trimming took 3 bases from V and 0 from J; bases not matched to a gene: 10. Germline V CDR1 and CDR2: SGDLS, YYNGEE. This CDR3 comprises 19 residues. For the CDR3, the DNA is TGTGCCAGCAGCGCCAGACTAGCGGGGGTAATTCGCTCCTACAATGAGCAGTTCTTC. Translated, it gives CASSARLAGVIRSYNEQFF.

J is TRBJ1-1 and V is TRBV7-8, with D perhaps TRBD1 (5 bases). Per germline, CDR1 SGHVS and CDR2 FQNEAQ. V lost 6 bases to trimming and J lost 0 bases, with 11 bases between them. The CDR3 has 14 residues. The CDR3 spells CASSPGFLNTEAFF. As DNA, the CDR3 is TGTGCCAGCAGTCCAGGGTTCCTGAACACTGAAGCTTTCTTT.

This clone was recorded once. The chain combines TRBV20-1 with TRBJ1-1, with 9 bases that match TRBD1. V lost 3 bases, J lost 4 bases, and 18 bases stayed unmatched. Germline-derived CDR1 and CDR2 are DFQATT and SNEGSKA (reference sequence). The CDR3 spans 18 residues. The chain's CDR3 is CSASILGTGTLWVTEAFF. Written as DNA, the CDR3 is TGCAGTGCTAGTATTCTTGGGACAGGGACCCTATGGGTCACTGAAGCTTTCTTT.

The CDR3, as DNA: TGCGCCAGCAGCCAAGATTGGGGACTGGAAAAACTGTTTTTT. This translates into CASSQDWGLEKLFF. The chain is built from TRBV4-3 and TRBJ1-4; maybe TRBD1 (5 bases). CDR3 length equals 14 residues. Trimming removed 0 bases at V and 8 bases at J, with 10 bases between. The germline V gene encodes CDR1 LGHNA and CDR2 YSLEER.

This clone was counted only a few times. This sequence joins TRBV2 and TRBJ1-2; D may be TRBD1 (6 bases). V was trimmed by 6 bases and J by 0 bases, leaving 14 bases between them. Germline lookup yields CDR1 SNHLY and CDR2 FYNNEI. The CDR3 is made up of 15 amino acids. The CDR3 reads CASRRTARSNYGYTF. In DNA form, the CDR3 reads TGTGCCAGCAGGAGGACAGCGAGATCTAACTATGGCTACACCTTC.

This sequence joins TRBV6-5 and TRBJ2-5; 9 bases map to TRBD2. This CDR3 spans 15 amino acids. The V segment lost 6 bases and the J segment 3 bases; nucleotides outside the gene matches: 8. Germline V gene sequence: CDR1 MNHEY, CDR2 SVGAGI. The CDR3 DNA reads as TGTGCCAGCAGGCAACAGGCTAGCGGGGAAGAGACCCAGTACTTC. It encodes CASRQQASGEETQYF.

This sequence joins TRBV19 and TRBJ1-6; 8 nucleotides line up with TRBD1. J was trimmed by 2 bases and V by 4 bases; bases with no gene match: 7. This CDR3 is 17 amino acids long. Per germline, CDR1 LNHDA and CDR2 SQIVND (reference sequence). The CDR3, as DNA: TGTGCCAGTAGTACCGCAGGGGGCGACCCCTATAATTCACCCCTCCACTTT. Translating gives CASSTAGGDPYNSPLHF.

The chain recombines TRBV5-1 with TRBJ2-2; a possible D gene is TRBD1 (6 bases). Germline CDR1 SGHRS, CDR2 YFSETQ. Deletions cut 3 bases from V and 1 base from J, with 7 bases between. The CDR3 extends over 14 amino acids. The CDR3 is CASSWGQNTGELFF. Here the CDR3 DNA reads TGCGCCAGCAGCTGGGGACAGAACACCGGGGAGCTGTTTTTT.

The chain joins TRBV7-9 to TRBJ1-4, with a possible D match to TRBD1 (6 bases). There are 15 residues in the CDR3. The germline CDR1 and CDR2 sequences are SEHNR and FQNEAQ (reference sequence). Trimming cost V 5 bases and J 7 bases, with 17 bases left between them. The CDR3: CASSERDIGSEKLFF. CDR3 coding DNA: TGTGCCAGCAGCGAAAGGGACATCGGTAGTGAAAAACTGTTTTTT.

This clone was detected only a few times. The chain joins TRBV24-1 to TRBJ2-3; the D gene is possibly TRBD2 (5 bases). The V end was cut by 5 bases, the J end by 3 bases, with 8 bases between. The CDR3 spans 13 residues. Germline V CDR1 and CDR2: KGHDR, SFDVKD. As DNA, the CDR3 is TGTGCCACCAGTGCGGGGTTGACAGATACGCAGTATTTT. This codes for CATSAGLTDTQYF.

V and J are TRBV6-2 or TRBV6-3 and TRBJ2-7; 11 bases match TRBD2. Germline trimming cut 4 bases from V and 4 bases from J; bases unmatched to any gene: 6. The germline CDR1 and CDR2 sequences are MNHEY and SVGEGT. The CDR3 sequence is 15 residues long. DNA for the CDR3: TGTGCCAGCAGTTTCCCGGGACTAGCGGCTTACGAGCAGTACTTC. This translates into CASSFPGLAAYEQYF.

V is TRBV18 and J is TRBJ2-2; possible D gene TRBD1, 6 bases. The germline V gene encodes CDR1 KGHSH and CDR2 LQKENI. This CDR3 comprises 16 residues. V was cut by 1 base and J by 1 base, with 10 bases left in between. CDR3 amino acids: CASSPRAGVNTGELFF. The CDR3 bases are TGTGCCAGCTCACCACGGGCAGGGGTGAACACCGGGGAGCTGTTTTTT.

This clone was observed a handful of times. In DNA, the CDR3 is TGTGCCAGCAGTCTCGGGACTGGGGCCAACGTCCTGACTTTC. This gives the protein CASSLGTGANVLTF. The gene calls are TRBV27 and TRBJ2-6; the D gene is possibly TRBD2 (5 bases). The CDR3 is 14 residues long. Trimming took off 5 bases at V and 2 bases at J, with 7 bases between the two ends. CDR1 is MNHEY, CDR2 SMNVEV, per germline (reference sequence). The variable domain in full, completed from reference TRBV27 and TRBJ2-6, reads EAQVTQNPRYLITVTGKKLTVTCSQNMNHEYMSWYRQDPGLGLRQIYYSMNVEVTDKGDVPEGYKVSRKEKRNFPLILESPSPNQTSLYFCASSLGTGANVLTFGAGSRLTVL.

This rearrangement joins TRBV19 to TRBJ2-5; 10 bases are a match to TRBD2. Unmatched junction bases numbered 5, after V lost 5 bases and J lost 2 bases. The CDR3 runs to 15 residues. Germline assignment: CDR1 LNHDA and CDR2 SQIVND (reference sequence). CDR3 in DNA: TGTGCCAGTAGTCCCCCGACTAGCGGGCAAGAGACCCAGTACTTC. This encodes CASSPPTSGQETQYF.

The rearrangement joins TRBV6-5 to TRBJ1-6; TRBD1 agrees at 7 bases. With 8 bases clipped from V and 5 bases from J, the junction kept 3 bases outside the gene matches. CDR3 length equals 13 residues. The germline V gene encodes CDR1 MNHEY and CDR2 SVGAGI. CDR3 in DNA: TGTGCCAGCCACAGGGGACATAATTCACCCCTCCACTTT. Its translation is CASHRGHNSPLHF.

This clone was observed a few times. The rearrangement uses TRBV2 and TRBJ1-4; D uncertain. V lost 7 bases and J lost 6, with 9 bases in between. In germline, CDR1 is SNHLY, CDR2 FYNNEI. The CDR3 runs to 12 residues. The CDR3 bases are TGTGCCAGCACCGAGAGGGATGAAAAACTGTTTTTT. It is translated as CASTERDEKLFF. The full variable domain, rest sourced from reference TRBV2 and TRBJ1-4, is EPEVTQTPSHQVTQMGQEVILRCVPISNHLYFYWYRQILGQKVEFLVSFYNNEISEKSEIFDDQFSVERPDGSNFTLKIRSTKLEDSAMYFCASTERDEKLFFGSGTQLSVL.

The gene calls are TRBV5-6 and TRBJ1-2; 9 nucleotides line up with TRBD1. Germline V gene data show CDR1 as SGHDT and CDR2 as YYEEEE. The CDR3 has 16 amino acids. V shed 0 bases and J 4 bases; nucleotides not matched to a gene: 7. The CDR3 protein is CASSLDEDRGIYGYTF. In DNA form, the CDR3 reads TGTGCCAGCAGCTTGGATGAGGACAGGGGCATCTATGGCTACACCTTC.

The V gene is TRBV10-3, the J gene TRBJ2-7; 7 nucleotides line up with TRBD2. There are 15 residues in the CDR3. Unmatched junction bases numbered 7, after V lost 2 bases and J lost 3 bases. Germline CDR1 reads ENHRY; CDR2 reads SYGVKD. The CDR3 bases are TGTGCCATCAGTGAGAGCCCGGGGGGAGACTACGAGCAGTACTTC. This codes for CAISESPGGDYEQYF.

The chain employs TRBV30 and TRBJ2-3, with 7 bases matching TRBD2. The ends lost 5 bases at V and 6 bases at J; junction bases unmatched: 17. Germline V lookup: CDR1 GTSNPN, CDR2 SVGIG (reference sequence). This CDR3 region has 16 residues. The CDR3 sequence: CAWGRGLPHLGDTQYF. The DNA for the CDR3 is TGTGCCTGGGGGCGGGGACTACCCCATTTGGGGGATACGCAGTATTTT.